Listed here is a single T cell receptor beta chain. Its target is not known. This entry belongs to a study of shared clonotypes between healthy human individuals. Findings and caveats of the study: Among donors, clonotype sharing was expected to be affected by sequencing depth.

Sequenced by immunoSEQ multiplex PCR; TCRdb stores in-frame clones only, minus some. The data show about 1 million clones, approximately 68% seen once. V trimming: 2 bases; J trimming: 4 bases; junction bases outside the gene matches: 9. The CDR3 totals 16 residues. Germline V CDR1 and CDR2: SGHRS, YFSETQ. The origin of this receptor is a man between 18 and 35 years old in good health. The chain combines TRBV5-1 with TRBJ2-3, with 8 nucleotides matching TRBD2. The sample was memory CD4+ T cells sorted from blood. Stated subset: CD45RA-negative fraction. The CDR3 nucleotides are TGCGCCAGCAGCTTAAGAGCGGGGGACCGTTCAGATACGCAGTATTTT. It yields the protein CASSLRAGDRSDTQYF.